The 20 T cell receptor beta chains given below trace back to one sample, sequenced in a study of T cell responses to AZD1222 COVID-19 vaccine. Measured with immunoSEQ multiplex PCR; TCRdb has only the in-frame clones, and not every one. The sample includes 95,000 to 100,000 clones, almost 90% of them seen just once. Sequenced material: peripheral blood, taken on day 0 of AZD1222 vaccination. These receptors were collected from an adult in good health.

DNA of the CDR3: TGTGCCAGCAGTTATGGAGCGGGAGGTGCAGATACGCAGTATTTT. This encodes CASSYGAGGADTQYF. The chain combines TRBV6-2 or TRBV6-3 with TRBJ2-3; 9 positions agree with TRBD2. Germline lookup yields CDR1 MNHEY and CDR2 SVGEGT. V lost 3 bases to trimming and J lost 4 bases; unmatched junction nucleotides: 5. This CDR3 contains 15 residues.

V usage is TRBV9 and J usage is TRBJ2-7; the D gene is possibly TRBD2 (7 bases). CDR3 length equals 14 residues. The germline CDR1 and CDR2 sequences are SGDLS and YYNGEE. The V and J ends lost 3 bases and 3 bases respectively, with 13 bases between them. The CDR3 region has the DNA TGTGCCAGCAGCGCCACGGGGGGCTACTACGAGCAGTACTTC. This encodes CASSATGGYYEQYF.

The V and J genes are TRBV12-3 or TRBV12-4 and TRBJ1-1, with no clear D. V gave up 6 bases and J gave up 7 bases, with 15 bases separating them. The CDR3 totals 13 residues. CDR3 DNA sequence: TGTGCCAGCAGCCAGCGGGAACAAAGTGAAGCTTTCTTT. Protein: CASSQREQSEAFF.

The chain carries TRBV28 and TRBJ1-1; 8 positions agree with TRBD1. This CDR3 comprises 15 residues. V dropped 6 bases and J dropped 1; count of bases not matched to a gene: 7. Germline CDR1 reads MDHEN; CDR2 reads SYDVKM. The CDR3 DNA sequence: TGTGCCAGCAGCCCCTCTGGGACAGGGAACACTGAAGCTTTCTTT. As protein: CASSPSGTGNTEAFF.

This chain's CDR3 is CASSSIAGDTYEQYF. In nucleotides, the CDR3 is TGTGCCAGCAGCTCCATAGCGGGAGACACCTACGAGCAGTACTTC. The chain employs TRBV11-2 and TRBJ2-7; 9 bases agree with TRBD2. In germline, CDR1 is SGHAT, CDR2 FQNNGV. The junction had 6 bases not matched to a gene; V was cut back by 4 bases and J by 2 bases. The CDR3 extends over 15 amino acids.

V is TRBV28 and J is TRBJ2-7; TRBD2 matches at 7 bases. The CDR3 has 15 residues. Germline CDR1 and CDR2: MDHEN and SYDVKM. J was trimmed by 7 bases and V by 4 bases; bases with no gene match: 13. The CDR3 bases are TGTGCCAGCAGTTCCCCCTCGGGCGGGAGTTTTGAGCAGTACTTC. It yields the protein CASSSPSGGSFEQYF.

The chain carries TRBV7-9 and TRBJ2-3, with 7 positions matching TRBD2. CDR1 and CDR2 (germline): SEHNR, FQNEAQ (reference sequence). V was clipped by 1 base and J by 6 bases; unmatched bases: 4. This CDR3 comprises 14 residues. The CDR3 bases are TGTGCCAGCAGCTTAGTTGCGGGAGCGGATACGCAGTATTTT. As protein: CASSLVAGADTQYF. The whole variable domain, filled in from reference TRBV7-9 and TRBJ2-3, reads DTGVSQNPRHKITKRGQNVTFRCDPISEHNRLYWYRQTLGQGPEFLTYFQNEAQLEKSRLLSDRFSAERPKGSFSTLEIQRTEQGDSAMYLCASSLVAGADTQYFGPGTRLTVL.

The chain employs TRBV27 and TRBJ2-3, with D possibly being TRBD1 (5 bases). V dropped 5 bases and J dropped 1 base, with 7 bases sitting between them. This CDR3 is 13 amino acids long. Germline V gene lookup returns CDR1 MNHEY and CDR2 SMNVEV (reference sequence). The CDR3 protein is CASSRRGTDTQYF. CDR3 nucleotides: TGTGCCAGCAGTCGCAGGGGCACAGATACGCAGTATTTT.

This clone has only a few counts. V usage is TRBV28 and J usage is TRBJ1-1; D is undetermined. The V gene's germline CDR1 is MDHEN and CDR2 SYDVKM. The length of the CDR3 is 12 residues. V gave up 2 bases and J gave up 6 bases, with 7 bases separating them. The CDR3 region is CASSLVRPEAFF. DNA of the CDR3: TGTGCCAGCAGTTTAGTCAGGCCTGAAGCTTTCTTT.

The J gene is TRBJ2-5, the V gene TRBV24-1; 11 nucleotides line up with TRBD2. CDR1 and CDR2 (germline): KGHDR, SFDVKD. The V gene end was trimmed by 7 bases and the J gene end by 2 bases; junction bases not matched to a gene: 8. This CDR3 comprises 16 residues. The CDR3 DNA reads TGTGCCACCAGCGACAGGACTAGCGGGTATCAAGAGACCCAGTACTTC. Protein product: CATSDRTSGYQETQYF.

The gene calls are TRBV29-1 and TRBJ1-5; TRBD1 agrees at 10 bases. Germline values: CDR1 SQVTM, CDR2 ANQGSEA. V was pared by 4 bases and J by 1 base, with 7 bases of the junction left unmatched. CDR3 length: 16 residues. In nucleotides, the CDR3 is TGCAGCGTTGTGACAGGGGGCTCGGGGAGCAATCAGCCCCAGCATTTT. Its protein is CSVVTGGSGSNQPQHF.

This chain joins TRBV28 and TRBJ1-5, with D perhaps TRBD1 (5 bases). CDR3 length: 17 residues. V gave up 7 bases and J gave up 4 bases, with 23 bases separating them. The V gene's germline CDR1 is MDHEN and CDR2 SYDVKM. CDR3 in DNA: TGTGCCAGCAACCCCCTGGGGGGTTGGGAGGAGAATCAGCCCCAGCATTTT. Translated, it gives CASNPLGGWEENQPQHF.

In this sample, this clone turned up once. The V call is TRBV6-5, the J call TRBJ2-5; no clear D. From germline, CDR1 is MNHEY and CDR2 SVGAGI. Between the trimmed V and J ends, which lost 6 bases and 4 bases, there was a span of 12 bases. The CDR3 length is 13 residues. Here the CDR3 DNA reads TGTGCCAGCAGACCCCAAGCCCTAGAGACCCAGTACTTC. Protein: CASRPQALETQYF.

The genes are TRBV28 and TRBJ2-7, with TRBD1 matching over 9 bases. Germline CDR1 and CDR2: MDHEN and SYDVKM. V gave up 6 bases and J gave up 0 bases; unmatched junction bases: 6. The CDR3 length is 15 residues. The CDR3 loop is CASSPDRGSSYEQYF. CDR3 nucleotide sequence: TGTGCCAGCAGCCCCGACAGGGGGTCCTCCTACGAGCAGTACTTC.

V and J are TRBV3-1 (or the pseudogene TRBV3-2) and TRBJ2-1, with a tentative D call TRBD1 (6 bases). Per germline, CDR1 LGHDT and CDR2 YNNKEL (reference sequence). The CDR3 extends over 14 amino acids. V was trimmed by 1 base and J by 6 bases, leaving 10 bases between them. The CDR3 region is CASSQGGLLNEQFF. The DNA for the CDR3 is TGTGCCAGCAGCCAAGGGGGGCTTCTCAATGAGCAGTTCTTC.

The chain carries TRBV7-2 and TRBJ2-5; D remains ambiguous. CDR1 is SGHTA and CDR2 is FQGNSA in the germline V gene. The length of the CDR3 is 15 residues. Trimming removed 5 bases from V and 1 base from J, with 14 bases in between. CDR3 sequence reads: CASSELGRPQETQYF. In nucleotides, the CDR3 is TGTGCCAGCAGCGAGTTAGGCCGACCCCAAGAGACCCAGTACTTC.

The chain carries TRBV27 and TRBJ2-1; 7 bases match TRBD1. V dropped 4 bases and J dropped 9; count of bases not matched to a gene: 9. Germline CDR1 is MNHEY and CDR2 is SMNVEV (reference sequence). This CDR3 contains 14 residues. The CDR3 nucleotides are TGTGCCAGCAGTTCCCAGGGGGACGCGCTTGAGCAGTTCTTC. Amino acid sequence: CASSSQGDALEQFF.

The rearrangement links TRBV11-3 to TRBJ2-3, with a tentative D call TRBD1 (6 bases). This CDR3 has 14 residues. The germline gives CDR1 SGHNT, CDR2 YENEEA. Deletions cut 0 bases from V and 4 bases from J, with 8 bases between. CDR3 nucleotide sequence: TGTGCCAGCAGCTTAGATGAGGGGGCAGATACGCAGTATTTT. It yields the protein CASSLDEGADTQYF.

The chain combines TRBV28 with TRBJ1-4, with 10 bases aligning to TRBD1. V trimming: 6 bases; J trimming: 8 bases; junction bases outside the gene matches: 9. In germline, CDR1 is MDHEN, CDR2 SYDVKM. The CDR3 runs to 15 residues. CDR3: CASRNLDRGQEKLFF. The CDR3 coding sequence is TGTGCCAGCAGAAACCTTGACAGGGGGCAAGAAAAACTGTTTTTT.

CDR3 residues: CASSPGGRQETQYF. CDR3 DNA: TGTGCCAGCAGCCCCGGGGGACGACAAGAGACCCAGTACTTC. This rearrangement joins TRBV28 to TRBJ2-5, with TRBD2 as a possible D gene (6 bases). This CDR3 comprises 14 residues. CDR1 and CDR2 (germline): MDHEN, SYDVKM. Trimming removed 6 bases from V and 2 bases from J, with 13 bases in between.